What follows describes a single T cell receptor beta chain. Its antigen remains unknown. This sample is drawn from a study of vaccination and CD4 T cells after COVID-19. The CDR3 totals 15 residues. Germline loops: CDR1 DFQATT, CDR2 SNEGSKA (reference sequence). The J segment lost 4 bases and the V segment lost 2 bases, leaving 3 bases of the junction unmatched. Indicated treatment: roughly 10-day PBMC culture with coronavirus spike peptide pools or control peptides (ViraFEST assay). Sequencing of the DNA from cultured CD4+ T cells was carried out with the Oncomine TCR Beta short-read assay. TCRdb analysed the PCR reads with MiXCR anew, one entry per CDR3 protein. Seen here are 15,000 to 20,000 distinct CDR3 sequences, approximately 40% observed once, and the top ten hold 8.4%.

J is TRBJ2-1 and V is TRBV20-1; 12 bases line up with TRBD1. This receptor was identified in a human donor who had recovered from COVID-19. Sequencing was carried out using CD4+ T cells from blood, cultured in vitro. The CDR3 nucleotides read TGCAGTGCTAGACAGGGACAGGGGGCGTACAATGAGCAGTTCTTC. Its protein product is CSARQGQGAYNEQFF.